This TCR beta chain is from a study of blood T cells in healthy people across ages. Background on the study: About one barcoded TCR beta cDNA was captured per two T cells.

The donors, aged 6 to 90, were healthy Caucasians from Russia. This clonotype came up a few times. Combining a sample-barcoded 5' primer with a J-beta primer mix, a second PCR ran for roughly 6 to 12 cycles. Each CDR3 protein gets one entry after TCRdb re-called the 5' RACE reads with MiXCR. The repertoire holds roughly 1,500,000 distinct CDR3 sequences, with around two fifths as singletons. The CDR3 sequence is 15 residues long. Germline V gene sequence: CDR1 SEHNR, CDR2 FQNEAQ (reference sequence). V gave up 6 bases and J gave up 3 bases; unmatched junction bases: 9. This chain uses TRBV7-9 with TRBJ2-5; 8 bases match TRBD2. Source material: blood. This TCR was sampled from a woman aged 18-35 years in good health. In DNA, the CDR3 is TGTGCCAGCAGGGACGTAGCGGGGACCAAAGAGACCCAGTACTTC. Its translation is CASRDVAGTKETQYF.